This TCR beta chain derives from a study of molecular identifiers for immune sequencing clone quantification. Study-wide background: Five aliquots were made in replicates from the RNA of roughly 21,000 or 96,000 naive CD8 cells, and four were sequenced. Whole-study findings and limits: Spiked Jurkat TCR RNA from one cell was reportedly detectable among fewer than 1.2 million naive cells. Naive cells had under 1% of molecules in clones above 20 RNA copies, effectors over 97%. Barcode sharing among identical TCR molecules could make large clones appear smaller.

This clonotype was counted only a few times. Antigen unknown. With a much larger clone just one base away, this may be a read error. TCRdb analysed the PCR reads with MiXCR anew, one entry per CDR3 protein. Of about 630,000 distinct CDR3 sequences in the sample, around 25% were seen once. There are 15 residues in the CDR3. Germline V gene data show CDR1 as SGHTA and CDR2 as FQGNSA. This receptor was taken from a human donor in good health. Some libraries in this study had Jurkat cell RNA spiked in. The chain employs TRBV7-2 and TRBJ2-1; unclear D gene. The sequencing input was naive CD8+ T cells from blood, with Jurkat cell RNA spiked in. Subset given: FACS-sorted CD8+CD4-CCR7+CD45RA+ naive T cells. CDR3 amino acids: CVSSLVPAVGNEQFF. The CDR3 bases are TGTGTCAGCAGCTTAGTGCCCGCCGTCGGCAATGAGCAGTTCTTC. Full variable domain (outside the CDR3, taken from reference TRBV7-2 and TRBJ2-1): GAGVSQSPSNKVTEKGKDVELRCDPISGHTALYWYRQSLGQGLEFLIYFQGNSAPDKSGLPSDRFSAERTGGSVSTLTIQRTQQEDSAVYLCVSSLVPAVGNEQFFGPGTRLTVL.